Included here is one T cell receptor beta chain sequence, with context. The clone's antigen remains unknown. Base qualities are not provided; no much larger clone lies one nucleotide away. The sample's treatment or condition label, in plain terms: allogeneic hematopoietic cell transplantation with graft depleted of TCRalphabeta T cells and CD19 B cells. The transplant recipients were children given TCRalphabeta/CD19-depleted allogeneic hematopoietic cell grafts. The source of the sample is a study of T-cell reconstitution after alpha-beta-depleted transplantation in children listed by TCRdb under 2016. Notes on the research overall: T-cell immune reconstitution after TCRalphabeta/CD19-depleted allogeneic hematopoietic cell transplantation in children was quantitatively tracked in the study by means of TCR repertoire profiling. Overall study outcomes, separate from this receptor: Over the following months the frequencies of hyperexpanded clones went down, and after one year T-cell counts and TCRbeta diversity were mostly credited to newly produced T cells. In some patients, the high TCRbeta diversity seen at day 60 was put down to recipient T cells and intrathymic progenitors that had survived conditioning. Apparently early alphabetaT-cell count recovery about two months after transplant reportedly relied on only several hundred rapidly expanded clones derived from non-depleted graft cells.

The library was produced with PCR. Sequencer: Illumina HiSeq 2500. TCR library preparation used molecular barcoding, with unique molecular identifiers applied to normalize quantification of the TCRbeta repertoire. TCRdb reanalyzed the raw reads on its own, using fastp at Q25 for trimming and MiXCR for clone calling, and kept in-frame beta chains. Identical CDR3 proteins give one entry, which carries the most common genes and DNA. The table for this sample lists nearly 350,000 distinct CDR3 sequences; 15% to 20% of them were counted only once. The ten largest clones take up about 41% of the sample. The CDR3 starts with the cysteine, ends with the phenylalanine, and has 15 residues. Only CDR3 DNA is held: 45 bases, read in frame from base 1. Clipping removes 1 base from V and 0 bases from J, with 4 as the unmatched junction base count. CDR1 and CDR2 are drawn from the germline V gene: SGHRS, YFSETQ.

The sequence links TRBV5-1 to TRBJ2-7; 7 bases in the junction line up with TRBD2. This specimen consisted of PBMCs, mostly from graft donor cells, obtained 360 days after TCRalphabeta/CD19-depleted stem cell transplant. The receptor was derived from a male patient between 2 and 10 years old who had a stem cell transplant for acute lymphoblastic leukemia, so the T cells may come from the graft donor. The CDR3 amino acid sequence is: CASSLLGGGSYEQYF. In nucleotides, the sequence is TGCGCCAGCAGCTTGTTAGGCGGGGGCTCCTACGAGCAGTACTTC.